This T cell receptor beta chain was sequenced for a study of T-cell reconstitution after alpha-beta-depleted transplantation in children. Notes on this clonotype: The target antigen is unknown.

Looked up from germline, CDR1 is KGHSH and CDR2 is LQKENI. CDR3 length: 16 residues. Trimming pared 2 bases from V and 0 bases from J, leaving 11 bases between. Overall study findings and caveats: About two months after transplant, alpha-beta T cells reportedly came from several hundred expanded graft clones.

The library targeted TCRbeta and was prepared with unique molecular identifiers. TCRdb processed the PCR reads anew with MiXCR; each CDR3 protein has one entry. Altogether about 420,000 distinct CDR3 sequences are present, about 16% being singletons, with the ten largest covering under 30%. This TCR was recovered from a boy under two years old who had a stem cell transplant for Wiskott-Aldrich syndrome, so the T cells may come from the graft donor. Sequencing was performed on PBMCs, mostly from graft donor cells, taken 360 days after TCRalphabeta/CD19-depleted stem cell transplant. The genes are TRBV18 and TRBJ2-1, with D unclear. The CDR3 protein is CASSPWAVSSYNEQFF. The CDR3 DNA is TGTGCCAGCTCACCATGGGCAGTTAGCTCCTACAATGAGCAGTTCTTC.